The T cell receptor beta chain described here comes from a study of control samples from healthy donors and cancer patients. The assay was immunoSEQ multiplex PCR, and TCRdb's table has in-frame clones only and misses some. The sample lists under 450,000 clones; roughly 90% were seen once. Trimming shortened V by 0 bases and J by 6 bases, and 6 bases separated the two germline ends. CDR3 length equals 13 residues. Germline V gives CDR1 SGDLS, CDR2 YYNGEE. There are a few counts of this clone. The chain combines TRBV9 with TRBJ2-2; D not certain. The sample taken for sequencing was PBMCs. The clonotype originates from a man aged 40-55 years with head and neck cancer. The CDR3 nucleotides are TGTGCCAGCAGCGTAGATCTATCCGGGGAGCTGTTTTTT. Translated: CASSVDLSGELFF.